The clone carrying this TCR beta chain was found once. Its specificity is not known. At one of its ends the junction is not consistent with the germline gene, which may arise from a read error. CDR1 and CDR2 from the germline V gene are SGHRS and YFSETQ. The CDR3 runs 16 residues. The data were taken from a study of CD8 T cells in ankylosing spondylitis. Scientists made TCR beta libraries using quantitative 5'-RACE with molecular barcodes. TCRdb called the 5' RACE reads again in MiXCR, with one record for every CDR3 protein. The table shows some 120,000 distinct CDR3 sequences, with around 13% occurring only once. Overall study findings and caveats: Reportedly, matched ankylosing spondylitis synovial fluid was significantly enriched for disease-linked clones. Eight highly homologous variants made up a TCR beta motif, and this motif appeared characteristic of ankylosing spondylitis blood. There were earlier reports of some motif variants in reactive arthritis synovial fluid and blood.

This chain links TRBV5-1 with TRBJ1-2; tentatively, D is TRBD1 (5 bases). The material sequenced was blood, either unsorted or a sorted T cell fraction (not recorded which). The receptor was isolated from a female donor with ankylosing spondylitis or in good health (not recorded which). CDR3 bases: TGCGCCAGCAGCCCACAGGAGGGAAAGTATAACTATGGCTGCACCTTC. Translation: CASSPQEGKYNYGCTF.